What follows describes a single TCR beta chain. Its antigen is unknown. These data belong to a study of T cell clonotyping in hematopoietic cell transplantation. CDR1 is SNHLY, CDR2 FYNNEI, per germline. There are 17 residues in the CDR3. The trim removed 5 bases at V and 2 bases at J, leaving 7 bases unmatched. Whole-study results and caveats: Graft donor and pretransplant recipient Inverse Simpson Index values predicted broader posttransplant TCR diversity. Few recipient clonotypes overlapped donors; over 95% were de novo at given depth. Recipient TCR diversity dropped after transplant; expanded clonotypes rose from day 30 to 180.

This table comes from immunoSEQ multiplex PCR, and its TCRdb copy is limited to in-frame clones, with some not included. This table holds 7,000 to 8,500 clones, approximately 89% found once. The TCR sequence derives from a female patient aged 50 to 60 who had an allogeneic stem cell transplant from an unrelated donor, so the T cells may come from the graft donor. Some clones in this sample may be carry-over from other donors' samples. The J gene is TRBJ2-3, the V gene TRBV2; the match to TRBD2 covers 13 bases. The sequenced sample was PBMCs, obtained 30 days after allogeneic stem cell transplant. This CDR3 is CASSSRGTSGATDTQYF. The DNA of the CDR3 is TGTGCCAGCAGTTCAAGAGGGACTAGCGGGGCCACAGATACGCAGTATTTT.